What follows are 15 T cell receptor beta chains derived from one specimen sequenced in a study of blood T cells in healthy people across ages. PCR was performed a second time for 7 to 11 cycles using a sample-barcoded 5' primer and a J-beta primer mix. TCRdb analysed the 5' RACE reads with MiXCR anew, one entry per CDR3 protein. The sample contains hundreds of thousands of distinct CDR3 sequences, approximately 60% of which appear only once. The specimen was blood. The receptor set was obtained from a middle-aged man in good health.

The J gene is TRBJ2-4, the V gene TRBV20-1; the D is unclear. Trimming shortened V by 3 bases and J by 0 bases, and 12 bases separated the two germline ends. Germline values: CDR1 DFQATT, CDR2 SNEGSKA (reference sequence). The CDR3 sequence is 15 residues long. The CDR3 protein is CSASPIGLAKNIQYF. The CDR3 nucleotides read TGCAGTGCTAGCCCCATTGGTTTAGCCAAAAACATTCAGTACTTC.

This clonotype was seen more than once but under ten times. The V gene is TRBV30, the J gene TRBJ1-1; the match to TRBD1 covers 8 bases. The germline V gene encodes CDR1 GTSNPN and CDR2 SVGIG (reference sequence). V lost 3 bases and J lost 1; bases outside the gene matches: 7. This CDR3 region has 15 residues. The CDR3 sequence is CAWSYLDRGNTEAFF. CDR3 bases: TGTGCCTGGAGCTACCTAGACAGGGGGAACACTGAAGCTTTCTTT.

The gene calls are TRBV3-1 and TRBJ2-7, with 9 nucleotides matching TRBD1. Germline lookup yields CDR1 LGHDT and CDR2 YNNKEL (reference sequence). V shed 5 bases, J shed 0 bases, and the junction held 8 bases outside the gene matches. The CDR3 loop spans 16 amino acids. The CDR3 DNA reads TGTGCCAGCAGCGACCGGACAGGGGATGGCTCCTACGAGCAGTACTTC. This translates into CASSDRTGDGSYEQYF.

The CDR3 bases are TGTGCCAGCACCAGCATTTTAGGGGGGGGGAACATTCAGTACTTC. Translated, it gives CASTSILGGGNIQYF. V is TRBV12-3 or TRBV12-4 and J is TRBJ2-4; possible D gene TRBD2, 7 bases. The CDR3 contains 15 residues. V lost 7 bases, J lost 7 bases, and 20 bases lay in between.

V and J are TRBV28 and TRBJ2-1; 8 bases line up with TRBD1. The DNA end lines up better with TRBJ2-7; the J call may be wrong. CDR1 and CDR2 (germline): MDHEN, SYDVKM. CDR3 length: 20 residues. The chain's CDR3 is CASSEGLPTRGQSSYNEQYF. In nucleotides, the CDR3 is TGTGCCAGCAGCGAAGGATTACCAACCAGGGGGCAAAGCTCCTACAATGAGCAGTACTTC.

The chain employs TRBV20-1 and TRBJ1-2, with D possibly being TRBD1 (6 bases). The germline CDR1 and CDR2 sequences are DFQATT and SNEGSKA (reference sequence). There are 16 residues in the CDR3. Trimming cost V 6 bases and J 0 bases, with 20 bases left between them. CDR3 coding DNA: TGCAGTGCCCAGGGACACAATAGCCGAGCTAACTATGGCTACACCTTC. Protein product: CSAQGHNSRANYGYTF.

The gene calls are TRBV12-3 or TRBV12-4 and TRBJ1-1; weak D call: TRBD1 (5 bases). The length of the CDR3 is 14 residues. Trimming took off 6 bases at V and 1 base at J, with 12 bases between the two ends. As DNA, the CDR3 is TGTGCCAGCAGGTACGGCACAGGGAACACTGAAGCTTTCTTT. Amino acids: CASRYGTGNTEAFF.

The gene calls are TRBV11-2 and TRBJ2-2, with D possibly being TRBD1 (5 bases). Trimming removed 5 bases at V and 2 bases at J, with 12 bases between. The germline V gene has CDR1 SGHAT and CDR2 FQNNGV. The CDR3 covers 15 residues. CDR3 coding DNA: TGTGCCAGCAGCCCAGTCCAGGGAAACACCGGGGAGCTGTTTTTT. This translates into CASSPVQGNTGELFF. Drawing the rest from reference TRBV11-2 and TRBJ2-2, the complete variable domain is EAGVAQSPRYKIIEKRQSVAFWCNPISGHATLYWYQQILGQGPKLLIQFQNNGVVDDSQLPKDRFSAERLKGVDSTLKIQPAKLEDSAVYLCASSPVQGNTGELFFGEGSRLTVL.

The chain is built from TRBV12-3 or TRBV12-4 and TRBJ2-4; maybe TRBD1 (5 bases). Trimming removed 6 bases at V and 11 bases at J, with 14 bases between. The CDR3 is 12 amino acids. CDR3 sequence: CASSENQGFQYF. The CDR3 DNA reads as TGTGCCAGCAGCGAGAATCAGGGTTTTCAGTACTTC.

The chain has TRBV3-1 and TRBJ1-2; D is perhaps TRBD1 (5 bases). The V end was cut by 1 base, the J end by 7 bases, with 7 bases between. The CDR3 has 12 amino acids. CDR1 and CDR2 from the germline V gene are LGHDT and YNNKEL (reference sequence). The CDR3 nucleotides are TGTGCCAGCAGCCAAGGCAGGGCTGGCTACACCTTC. Its protein product is CASSQGRAGYTF.

The chain recombines TRBV29-1 with TRBJ1-1, with a possible D match to TRBD1 (5 bases). V dropped 6 bases and J dropped 5 bases, with 16 bases sitting between them. This CDR3 is 13 amino acids long. Germline-derived CDR1 and CDR2 are SQVTM and ANQGSEA. In nucleotides, the CDR3 is TGCAGCGTAGAGACAGTGGGAGGAACTGAAGCTTTCTTT. It is translated as CSVETVGGTEAFF.

This clonotype was observed a few times. This chain connects TRBV3-1 to TRBJ2-4; possibly TRBD1 or TRBD2 for D (5 bases each). The germline CDR1 and CDR2 sequences are LGHDT and YNNKEL (reference sequence). The CDR3 runs to 14 residues. V lost 5 bases and J 4 bases, leaving 12 bases between the germline ends. CDR3 sequence: CASSSGTVKNIQYF. In DNA, the CDR3 is TGTGCCAGCAGCTCCGGGACGGTTAAAAACATTCAGTACTTC.

The chain links TRBV28 to TRBJ1-1; D uncertain. V lost 1 base, J lost 0 bases, and 12 bases lay in between. Germline assignment: CDR1 MDHEN and CDR2 SYDVKM. The CDR3 is 16 amino acids. The CDR3 loop reads CASSLSGIGMNTEAFF. CDR3 bases: TGTGCCAGCAGTTTATCGGGGATAGGGATGAACACTGAAGCTTTCTTT.

As concerns this clonotype: A much bigger clone sits one base away, suggesting this may be a read error. The J gene is TRBJ2-7, the V gene TRBV5-1; either TRBD1 or TRBD2 may fit D (5 bases each). Trimming stripped 4 bases from V and 0 bases from J, with 11 bases between. This CDR3 is 14 amino acids long. Germline V lookup: CDR1 SGHRS, CDR2 YFSETQ. CDR3 residues: CASSRGPTSYEQYF. The CDR3 region has the DNA TGCGCCAGCAGCCGGGGCCCTACCTCCTACGAGCAGTACTTC.

For this clonotype: The junction and the germline gene differ at one end; a read error may be behind it. The CDR3 reads CTSSPARQGGGELFF. In nucleotides, the CDR3 is TGTACCAGCAGTCCGGCGCGACAGGGTGGCGGGGAGCTGTTTTTT. The gene calls are TRBV27 and TRBJ2-2; 7 bases map to TRBD1. This CDR3 has 15 amino acids. Germline lookup yields CDR1 MNHEY and CDR2 SMNVEV (reference sequence).